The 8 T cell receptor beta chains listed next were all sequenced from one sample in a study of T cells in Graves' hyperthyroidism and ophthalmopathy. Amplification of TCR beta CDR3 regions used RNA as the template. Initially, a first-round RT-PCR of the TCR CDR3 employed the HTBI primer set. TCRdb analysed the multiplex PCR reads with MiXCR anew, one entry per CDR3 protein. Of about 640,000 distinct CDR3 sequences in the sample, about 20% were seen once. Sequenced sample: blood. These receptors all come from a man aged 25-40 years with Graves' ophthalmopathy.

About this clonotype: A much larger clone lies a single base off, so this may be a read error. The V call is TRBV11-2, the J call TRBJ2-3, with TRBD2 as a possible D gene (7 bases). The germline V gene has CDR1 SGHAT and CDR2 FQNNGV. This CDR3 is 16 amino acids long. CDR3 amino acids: CAISSPGEGGTDTQYF. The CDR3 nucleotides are TGTGCCATCAGCTCCCCAGGGGAGGGTGGCACAGATACGCAGTATTTT.

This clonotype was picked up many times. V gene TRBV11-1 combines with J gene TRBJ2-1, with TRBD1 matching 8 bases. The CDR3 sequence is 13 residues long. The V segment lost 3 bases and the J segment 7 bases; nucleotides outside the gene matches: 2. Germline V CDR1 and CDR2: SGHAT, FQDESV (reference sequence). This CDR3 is CASSFTGGNEQFF. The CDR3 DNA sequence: TGTGCCAGCAGCTTTACAGGGGGGAATGAGCAGTTCTTC.

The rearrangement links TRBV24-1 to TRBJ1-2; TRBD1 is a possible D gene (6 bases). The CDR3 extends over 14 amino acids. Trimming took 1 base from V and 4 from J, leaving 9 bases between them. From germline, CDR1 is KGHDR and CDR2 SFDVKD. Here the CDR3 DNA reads TGTGCCACCAGTGATTTACGCAGGGGCTATGGCTACACCTTC. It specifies CATSDLRRGYGYTF.

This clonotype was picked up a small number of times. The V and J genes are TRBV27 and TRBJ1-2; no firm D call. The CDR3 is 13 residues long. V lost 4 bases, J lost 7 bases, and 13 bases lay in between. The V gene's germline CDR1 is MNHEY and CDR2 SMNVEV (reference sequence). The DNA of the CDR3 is TGTGCCAGCAGTTGGGGATCCGGCGGTGGCTACACCTTC. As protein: CASSWGSGGGYTF.

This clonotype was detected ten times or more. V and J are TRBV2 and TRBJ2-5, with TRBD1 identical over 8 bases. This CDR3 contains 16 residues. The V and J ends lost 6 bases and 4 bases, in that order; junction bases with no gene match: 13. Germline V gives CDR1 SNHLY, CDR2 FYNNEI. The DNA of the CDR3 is TGTGCCAGCAGCCCAGCGACAGGGGTCACCAGAGAGACCCAGTACTTC. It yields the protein CASSPATGVTRETQYF.

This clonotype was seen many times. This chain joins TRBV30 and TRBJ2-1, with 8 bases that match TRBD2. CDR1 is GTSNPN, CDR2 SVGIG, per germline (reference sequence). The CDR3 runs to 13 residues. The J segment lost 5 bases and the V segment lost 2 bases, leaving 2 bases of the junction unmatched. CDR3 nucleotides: TGTGCCTGGAGTAGCGGGGGCAACAATGAGCAGTTCTTC. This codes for CAWSSGGNNEQFF. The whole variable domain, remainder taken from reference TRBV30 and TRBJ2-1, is SQTIHQWPATLVQPVGSPLSLECTVEGTSNPNLYWYRQAAGRGLQLLFYSVGIGQISSEVPQNLSASRPQDRQFILSSKKLLLSDSGFYLCAWSSGGNNEQFFGPGTRLTVL.

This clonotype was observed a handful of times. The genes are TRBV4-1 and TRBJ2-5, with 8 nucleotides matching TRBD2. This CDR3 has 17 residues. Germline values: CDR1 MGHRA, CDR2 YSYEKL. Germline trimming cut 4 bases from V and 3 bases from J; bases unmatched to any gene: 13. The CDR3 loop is CASSPERLARNKETQYF. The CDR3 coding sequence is TGCGCCAGCAGCCCCGAACGACTAGCGCGAAATAAAGAGACCCAGTACTTC.

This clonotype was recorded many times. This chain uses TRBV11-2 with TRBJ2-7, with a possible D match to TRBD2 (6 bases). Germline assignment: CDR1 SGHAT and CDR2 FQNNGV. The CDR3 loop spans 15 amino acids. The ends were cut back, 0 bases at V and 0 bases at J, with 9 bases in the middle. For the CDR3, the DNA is TGTGCCAGCAGCTTAGACGTCGGGAGCTCCTACGAGCAGTACTTC. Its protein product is CASSLDVGSSYEQYF. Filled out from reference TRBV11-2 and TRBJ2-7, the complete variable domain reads EAGVAQSPRYKIIEKRQSVAFWCNPISGHATLYWYQQILGQGPKLLIQFQNNGVVDDSQLPKDRFSAERLKGVDSTLKIQPAKLEDSAVYLCASSLDVGSSYEQYFGPGTRLTVT.